These T cell receptor beta chains were read from a single sample in a study. Using its own MiXCR run on the RT-PCR reads, TCRdb lists one record per CDR3 protein. The sample contains about 680,000 distinct CDR3 sequences, approximately 14% of which appear only once. The sample comprised memory CD4+ T cells from blood. The origin of the receptors is a female donor in good health, serving as a healthy control. Both conserved end residues are part of each CDR3. The D gene is left open where the match is weak. Where a row states a size, it is once, few, many or the class of an expanded clone; other rows omit it.

>few|TRBJ1-2|NA|TRBV7-2
CASSLVLGYTF
TGTGCCAGCAGCTTAGTTCTTGGCTACACCTTC
>NA|TRBJ1-1|NA|TRBV9
CASSVDGRTVTEAFF
TGTGCCAGCAGCGTAGATGGGCGAACGGTCACTGAAGCTTTCTTT
>few|TRBJ1-1|NA|TRBV20-1
CSAREALGYTEAFF
TGCAGTGCTAGAGAAGCCTTGGGGTACACTGAAGCTTTCTTT
>few|TRBJ2-2|TRBD2|TRBV20-1
CSAVGLAGGANTGELFF
TGCAGTGCCGTGGGACTAGCGGGAGGAGCGAACACCGGGGAGCTGTTTTTT
>few|TRBJ2-1|TRBD1|TRBV6-5
CASRQGAESSYNEQFF
TGTGCCAGCAGACAGGGGGCGGAGAGCTCCTACAATGAGCAGTTCTTC
>few|TRBJ2-1|NA|TRBV20-1
CSARDLERNEQFF
TGCAGTGCTAGAGATTTAGAAAGGAACGAGCAGTTCTTC
>many|TRBJ2-7|NA|TRBV6-5
CASSYRSGEQYF
TGTGCCAGCAGTTACAGGTCGGGAGAGCAGTACTTC
>few|TRBJ1-4|NA|TRBV29-1
CSVVPTGGGEKLFF
TGCAGCGTTGTCCCGACTGGGGGGGGTGAAAAACTGTTTTTT
>NA|TRBJ1-2|NA|TRBV6-6
CASSYSGGGLDYGYTF
TGTGCCAGCAGTTACTCGGGGGGGGGGCTGGACTATGGCTACACCTTC
>NA|TRBJ2-1|NA|TRBV28
CASNVQGRAEQFF
TGTGCCAGCAATGTTCAGGGTAGGGCTGAGCAGTTCTTC
>few|TRBJ2-3|NA|TRBV12-3/TRBV12-4
CASSWLEGTDTQYF
TGTGCCAGCAGTTGGCTTGAGGGCACAGATACGCAGTATTTT
>many|TRBJ2-1|TRBD2|TRBV5-1
CASSSDGLAGYNEQFF
TGCGCCAGCAGCTCCGACGGACTAGCGGGATACAATGAGCAGTTCTTC
>NA|TRBJ2-2|NA|TRBV5-4
CASRTGTLNTGELFF
TGTGCCAGCAGGACCGGGACATTAAACACCGGGGAGCTGTTTTTT